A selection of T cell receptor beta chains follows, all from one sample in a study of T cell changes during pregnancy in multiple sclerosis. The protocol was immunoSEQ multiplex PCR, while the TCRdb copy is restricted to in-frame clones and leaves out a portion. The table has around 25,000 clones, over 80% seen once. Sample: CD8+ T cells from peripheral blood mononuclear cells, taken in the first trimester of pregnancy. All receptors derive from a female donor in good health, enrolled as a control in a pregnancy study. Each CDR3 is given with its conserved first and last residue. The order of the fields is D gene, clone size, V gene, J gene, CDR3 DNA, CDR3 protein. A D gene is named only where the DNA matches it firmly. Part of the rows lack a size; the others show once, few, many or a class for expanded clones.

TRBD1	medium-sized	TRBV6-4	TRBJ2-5	TGTGCCAGCAGTGACGGGGACAGTGAGACCCAGTACTTC	CASSDGDSETQYF
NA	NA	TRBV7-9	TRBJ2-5	TGTGCCAGCAGCTTAGCGCGCGGGGCCCAAGAGACCCAGTACTTC	CASSLARGAQETQYF
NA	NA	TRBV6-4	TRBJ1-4	TGTGCCAGCAGCCCCGGGAAGGAAGCAACTAATGAAAAACTGTTTTTT	CASSPGKEATNEKLFF
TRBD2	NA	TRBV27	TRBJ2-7	TGTGCCAGCAGCCACAAGCGGGAGGGTTACGAGCAGTACTTC	CASSHKREGYEQYF
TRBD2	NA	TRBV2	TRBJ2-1	TGTGCCAGCCTAGCGGGGAGGGGAGGGGGTGAGCAGTTCTTC	CASLAGRGGGEQFF
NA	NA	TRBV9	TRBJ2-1	TGTGCCAGCAGTCTAAGAATGACCACTAACTTATACAATGAGCAGTTCTTC	CASSLRMTTNLYNEQFF
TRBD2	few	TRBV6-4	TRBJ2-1	TGTGCCAGCAGTGACGGACTAGCGGGGGGCGAGCAGTTCTTC	CASSDGLAGGEQFF
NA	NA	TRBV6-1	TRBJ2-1	TGTGCCAGCAGTGAAGCAGGAGGCTCCTACAATGAGCAGTTCTTC	CASSEAGGSYNEQFF
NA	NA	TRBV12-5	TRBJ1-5	TGTGCTAGTGGTCCCCCCGAGCGCGCCGGGGGGGGTCATAGCAATCAGCCCCAGCATTTT	CASGPPERAGGGHSNQPQHF
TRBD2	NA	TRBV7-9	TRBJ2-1	TGTGCCAGCAGCTTAGTGACTAGCCTCTACAATGAGCAGTTCTTC	CASSLVTSLYNEQFF
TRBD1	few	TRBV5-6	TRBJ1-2	TGTGCCAGCAGCTCGGGGACAGGGACCCATGGCTACACCTTC	CASSSGTGTHGYTF
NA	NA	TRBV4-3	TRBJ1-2	TGCGCCAGCAGCCAAGATTTTAGGGGGTTTGAGGAGTCCGGCTACACCTTC	CASSQDFRGFEESGYTF
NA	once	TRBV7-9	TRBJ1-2	TGTGCCAGCAGCTCGGGGGGCCGGGGCTATGGCTACACCTTC	CASSSGGRGYGYTF
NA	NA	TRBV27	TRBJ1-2	TGTGCCAGCAGTTTATCGAAAGGGGCAGAATATGGCTACACCTTC	CASSLSKGAEYGYTF
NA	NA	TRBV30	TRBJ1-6	TGTGCCTGGAGTGGGGAGGGCCAAGCTTCACCCCTCCACTTT	CAWSGEGQASPLHF
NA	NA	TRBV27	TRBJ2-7	TGTGCCAGCAGTGGGGGGTCCAGCAACGAGCAGTACTTC	CASSGGSSNEQYF
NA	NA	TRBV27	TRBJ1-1	TGTGCCAGCAGTATGGGGAGGACTGAAGCTTTCTTT	CASSMGRTEAFF
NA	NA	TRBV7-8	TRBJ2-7	TGTGCCAGCCGGTCGCAACTCGAGCAGTACTTC	CASRSQLEQYF
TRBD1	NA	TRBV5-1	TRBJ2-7	TGCGCCAGCTGGGACAGGGGGGTTCGGTCCTACGAGCAGTACTTC	CASWDRGVRSYEQYF
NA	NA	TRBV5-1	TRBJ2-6	TGCGCCAGCACCCTCCGAGGTTCAGGGGCCAACGTCCTGACTTTC	CASTLRGSGANVLTF
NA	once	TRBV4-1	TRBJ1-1	TGCGCCAGCAGCCATTCACAGGGAGGGGGGAACACTGAAGCTTTCTTT	CASSHSQGGGNTEAFF
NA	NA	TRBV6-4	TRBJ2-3	TGTGCCAGCAGTGACTCGGCAGGGAGCACAGATACGCAGTATTTT	CASSDSAGSTDTQYF
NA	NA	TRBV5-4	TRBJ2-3	TGTGCCAGCAGAGGGCCTCAAGCGGGTCCAGATACGCAGTATTTT	CASRGPQAGPDTQYF
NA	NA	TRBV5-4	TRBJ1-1	TGTGCCAGCAGCTTACGAGGCTCGGATGAAGCTTTCTTT	CASSLRGSDEAFF
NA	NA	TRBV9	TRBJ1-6	TGTGCCAGCAGCGTAGGGCAGGAGGTGGGTTCACCCCTCCACTTT	CASSVGQEVGSPLHF
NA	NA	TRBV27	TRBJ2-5	TGTGCCAGCCAGACCCGGGGTGGTGTAGAGACCCAGTACTTC	CASQTRGGVETQYF
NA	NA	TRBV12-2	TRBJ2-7	TGTGCAAGTCGCTTAGCGGGGGGGGGCTACTCGCGCCACTACGAGCAGTACTTC	CASRLAGGGYSRHYEQYF
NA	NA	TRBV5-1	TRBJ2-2	TGCGCCAGCAGCTTCAAAATACTCGCGAACACCGGGGAGCTGTTTTTT	CASSFKILANTGELFF
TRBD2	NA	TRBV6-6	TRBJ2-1	TGTGCCAGCAGTCCTTTTGGTAGCGGGAGTTCCAATGAGCAGTTCTTC	CASSPFGSGSSNEQFF
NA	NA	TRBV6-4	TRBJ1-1	TGTGCCAGCAGTGGGGGAGAGGGCACTGAAGCTTTCTTT	CASSGGEGTEAFF
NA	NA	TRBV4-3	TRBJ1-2	TGCGCCAGCAGCCAGGCACGAGGGCGCGATGGCTACACCTTC	CASSQARGRDGYTF
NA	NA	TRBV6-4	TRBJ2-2	TGTGCCAGCAGTGACAGGGACTCCCGGGACACCGGGGAGCTGTTTTTT	CASSDRDSRDTGELFF
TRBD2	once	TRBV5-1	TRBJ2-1	TGCGCCAGCAGCTCACTAGCGATCTCCTACAATGAGCAGTTCTTC	CASSSLAISYNEQFF
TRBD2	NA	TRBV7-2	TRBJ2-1	TGTGCCAGCAGCTTAGCCATTTCGGCTAGCGGGAGGGCTTCTCCCCATGAGCAGTTCTTC	CASSLAISASGRASPHEQFF
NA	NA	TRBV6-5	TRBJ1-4	TGTGCCAGCAGTTACTCTTTATGGGGGGAAGAAAAACTGTTTTTT	CASSYSLWGEEKLFF
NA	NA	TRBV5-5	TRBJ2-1	TGTGCCAGCAGCATTGTGCGGGGGCGAGAGCAGTTCTTC	CASSIVRGREQFF
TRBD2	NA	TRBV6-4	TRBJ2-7	TGTGCCAGCAGTGACTCCCCTAGCGGGGCCGGTGAGCAGTACTTC	CASSDSPSGAGEQYF
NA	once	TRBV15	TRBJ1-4	TGTGCCACCAGCAGAGCGAACGGACGGGGGAATGAAAAACTGTTTTTT	CATSRANGRGNEKLFF
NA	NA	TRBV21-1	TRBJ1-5	TGTGCCAGCAGCAAAGGACCCTTCGGGAGGTACCTTAGCAATCAGCCCCAGCATTTT	CASSKGPFGRYLSNQPQHF
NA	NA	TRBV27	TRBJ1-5	TGTGCCAGCAGCCCCAACATCCGGGACTCCCAGCATTTT	CASSPNIRDSQHF
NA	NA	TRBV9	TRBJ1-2	TGTGCCAGCAGCGTAGGTTCAGGGGTAGGGGATGGCTACACCTTC	CASSVGSGVGDGYTF
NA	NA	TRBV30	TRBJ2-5	TGTGCCTGGAGTGTAGGGGGTGGCGAGACCCAGTACTTC	CAWSVGGGETQYF
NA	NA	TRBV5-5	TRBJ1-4	TGTGCCAGCACCATGGGGGGGGGAAAACTGTTTTTT	CASTMGGGKLFF
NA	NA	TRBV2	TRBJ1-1	TGTGCCAGCAGGGACTTTCGCACTGAAGCTTTCTTT	CASRDFRTEAFF
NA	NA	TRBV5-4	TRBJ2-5	TGTGCCAGCAGCTCTATACAGGGTCGGGAGACCCAGTACTTC	CASSSIQGRETQYF
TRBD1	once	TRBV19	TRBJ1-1	TGTGCCAGTAGTATAAGGCGCGGGACAGGGCTCACTGAAGCTTTCTTT	CASSIRRGTGLTEAFF
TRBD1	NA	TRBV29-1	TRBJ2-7	TGCAGCGTCAGGGGGTCGTTTGAGATTGGGAACAACGAGCAGTACTTC	CSVRGSFEIGNNEQYF
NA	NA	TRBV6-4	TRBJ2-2	TGTGCCAGCAGTGACCATGACACCGGGGAGCTGTTTTTT	CASSDHDTGELFF
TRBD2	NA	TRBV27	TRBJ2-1	TGTGCCAGCAGTGTGACTAGCGGGAGGTCCTACAATGAGCAGTTCTTC	CASSVTSGRSYNEQFF
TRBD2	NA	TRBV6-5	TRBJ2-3	TGTGCCAGCAGCCTAGCGGGGGAAACAGATACGCAGTATTTT	CASSLAGETDTQYF